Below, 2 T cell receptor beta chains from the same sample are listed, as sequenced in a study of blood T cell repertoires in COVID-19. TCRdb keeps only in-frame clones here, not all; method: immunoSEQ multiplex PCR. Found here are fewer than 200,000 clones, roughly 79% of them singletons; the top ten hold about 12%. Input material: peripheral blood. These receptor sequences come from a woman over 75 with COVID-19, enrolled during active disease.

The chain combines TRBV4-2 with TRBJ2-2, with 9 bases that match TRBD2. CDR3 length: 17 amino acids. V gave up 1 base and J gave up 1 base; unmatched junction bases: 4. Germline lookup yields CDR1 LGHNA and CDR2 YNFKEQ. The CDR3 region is CASSQAQLAGNTGELFF. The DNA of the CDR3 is TGTGCCAGCAGCCAAGCGCAACTAGCGGGGAACACCGGGGAGCTGTTTTTT.

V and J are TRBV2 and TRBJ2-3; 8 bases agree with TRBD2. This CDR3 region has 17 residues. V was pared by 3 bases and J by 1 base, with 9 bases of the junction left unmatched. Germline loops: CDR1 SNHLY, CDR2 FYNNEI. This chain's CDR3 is CASSDPHQRGRTDTQYF. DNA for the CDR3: TGTGCCAGCAGTGACCCTCATCAGCGGGGGCGCACAGATACGCAGTATTTT. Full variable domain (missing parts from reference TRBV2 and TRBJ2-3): EPEVTQTPSHQVTQMGQEVILRCVPISNHLYFYWYRQILGQKVEFLVSFYNNEISEKSEIFDDQFSVERPDGSNFTLKIRSTKLEDSAMYFCASSDPHQRGRTDTQYFGPGTRLTVL.